This TCR beta chain is drawn from a study of blood T cell repertoires in COVID-19. Study overall: Whether acute or convalescent, the COVID-19 samples came from the United States, Italy and Spain. PBMCs, B-cell-depleted T cells, or T cells were the source of the cDNA or gDNA that made up the material.

As handled by the study authors: Nucleated cell number was recorded as an estimate derived from reference gene primer amplification. Here immunoSEQ multiplex PCR was the method, and the copy in TCRdb shows in-frame clones only, minus some. V, J and clone size are those of that table, while D and trimming were read from the DNA. The data hold fewer than 400,000 clones, with approximately 84% observed a single time. Cohorts were assigned according to the clinical history that participants reported. Germline CDR1 and CDR2: MNHEY and SVGAGI. The CDR3 covers 14 residues. V shed 7 bases and J 4 bases; nucleotides not matched to a gene: 6.

Sequencing was carried out using PBMCs or T cells enriched from blood (not recorded which). The chain joins TRBV6-5 to TRBJ2-7; 11 positions match TRBD2. The TCR comes from a man in his thirties or forties who had recovered from COVID-19. The CDR3 here is CASNRLAGWYEQYF. The CDR3 DNA reads as TGTGCCAGCAACAGACTAGCGGGATGGTACGAGCAGTACTTC.